The rows below give T cell receptor beta chains drawn from one sample of a study of blood T cell repertoires in COVID-19. The assay was immunoSEQ multiplex PCR, and TCRdb's table has in-frame clones only and misses some. Found here are 15,000 to 20,000 clones, approximately 78% of them singletons; the top ten hold about 8.1%. Sequenced input: peripheral blood. Receptor source: a man aged 55 to 69 with acute or convalescent COVID-19. Each CDR3 is given with its conserved first and last residue. A D gene is named only where the DNA matches it firmly. Clone size is not always given. Where it is, it says once, few, many or a class for expanded clones.

J | V | size | length | D | CDR3 | DNA
TRBJ2-1 | TRBV5-1 | few | 13 | NA | CASSSPEEDEQFF | TGCGCCAGCAGCTCACCTGAGGAGGATGAGCAGTTCTTC
TRBJ2-1 | TRBV18 | NA | 18 | TRBD2 | CASSQRTSGGQSYNEQFF | TGTGCCAGCTCACAGAGGACTAGCGGGGGCCAATCCTACAATGAGCAGTTCTTC
TRBJ2-7 | TRBV9 | few | 14 | NA | CASSVVSQGGEQYF | TGTGCCAGCAGCGTAGTGTCCCAGGGGGGAGAGCAGTACTTC
TRBJ2-3 | TRBV7-2 | NA | 14 | TRBD2 | CASILQRTRDTQYF | TGTGCCAGCATCCTCCAAAGGACTAGAGATACGCAGTATTTT
TRBJ1-4 | TRBV5-1 | NA | 14 | TRBD1 | CASSLVQGDKKLFF | TGCGCCAGCAGCTTGGTACAGGGGGATAAAAAACTGTTTTTT
TRBJ2-3 | TRBV6-5 | NA | 16 | TRBD2 | CASSYYGGAGADTQYF | TGTGCCAGCAGTTACTACGGGGGGGCGGGTGCAGATACGCAGTATTTT
TRBJ2-7 | TRBV19 | NA | 15 | TRBD1 | CASSITGQGNYEQYF | TGTGCCAGTAGTATAACGGGACAGGGGAACTACGAGCAGTACTTC
TRBJ2-5 | TRBV30 | NA | 15 | TRBD2 | CAWSVQRGGLETQYF | TGTGCCTGGAGTGTCCAGCGGGGGGGCCTGGAGACCCAGTACTTC
TRBJ1-1 | TRBV11-2 | NA | 14 | TRBD1 | CASSLTGGVTEAFF | TGTGCCAGCAGCTTAACAGGGGGCGTCACTGAAGCTTTCTTT
TRBJ1-2 | TRBV27 | once | 12 | TRBD1 | CASSLGTGAYTF | TGTGCCAGCAGTTTGGGGACAGGGGCCTACACCTTC
TRBJ1-4 | TRBV2 | NA | 15 | TRBD1 | CASSEEGAEGEKLFF | TGTGCCAGCAGTGAAGAGGGGGCGGAGGGGGAAAAACTGTTTTTT
TRBJ1-1 | TRBV7-8 | NA | 14 | NA | CASSAGLLNTEAFF | TGTGCCAGCAGCGCCGGACTCCTGAACACTGAAGCTTTCTTT
TRBJ2-4 | TRBV4-1 | NA | 17 | TRBD1 | CASSQVPDGDSLDIQYF | TGCGCCAGCAGCCAAGTACCTGATGGGGACAGCCTCGACATTCAGTACTTC
TRBJ1-5 | TRBV4-1 | NA | 18 | TRBD1 | CASSQAGQVSNSNQPQHF | TGCGCCAGCAGCCAAGCAGGACAGGTCTCGAATAGCAATCAGCCCCAGCATTTT
TRBJ1-5 | TRBV2 | NA | 15 | NA | CASSDSSGGNQPQHF | TGTGCCAGCAGTGATTCGTCAGGCGGCAATCAGCCCCAGCATTTT
TRBJ2-3 | TRBV9 | once | 14 | TRBD2 | CASSEGGGTDTQYF | TGTGCCAGCAGCGAAGGCGGGGGGACAGATACGCAGTATTTT